These T cell receptor beta chains were read from a single sample in a study of cytomegalovirus exposure and HLA in healthy donors. Repertoires were generated with immunoSEQ multiplex PCR, while TCRdb's copy carries only in-frame clones and drops some. The data contain 150,000 to 200,000 clones, more than 65% of them singletons. The source material was PBMCs. Receptors were obtained from a female donor in good health and CMV-seronegative. Both conserved end residues are part of each CDR3. A D gene is named only where the DNA matches it firmly. Clone size appears in some rows only: once, few, many, or a class for an expanded clone.

v_gene: TRBV2
d_gene: TRBD1
j_gene: TRBJ1-5
abundance: few
CDR3aa: CASSGTGGNQPQHF
CDR3nt: TGTGCCAGCAGCGGGACAGGGGGTAATCAGCCCCAGCATTTT

v_gene: TRBV6-5
d_gene: NA
j_gene: TRBJ2-7
abundance: NA
CDR3aa: CASSSGYWYEQYF
CDR3nt: TGTGCCAGCAGTTCAGGGTATTGGTACGAGCAGTACTTC

v_gene: TRBV5-6
d_gene: NA
j_gene: TRBJ1-1
abundance: NA
CDR3aa: CASSRRGDTEAFF
CDR3nt: TGTGCCAGCAGCAGGAGGGGAGACACTGAAGCTTTCTTT

v_gene: TRBV5-6
d_gene: NA
j_gene: TRBJ1-2
abundance: few
CDR3aa: CASSRRLSYGYTF
CDR3nt: TGTGCCAGCTCGAGGAGACTCTCCTATGGCTACACCTTC

v_gene: TRBV27
d_gene: TRBD2
j_gene: TRBJ2-2
abundance: NA
CDR3aa: CASTVGGLSTGELFF
CDR3nt: TGTGCCAGCACCGTCGGGGGGTTGAGCACCGGGGAGCTGTTTTTT

v_gene: TRBV6-1
d_gene: TRBD1
j_gene: TRBJ2-6
abundance: NA
CDR3aa: CASSVHRGSGANVLTF
CDR3nt: TGTGCCAGCAGTGTTCACAGGGGGTCTGGGGCCAACGTCCTGACTTTC

v_gene: TRBV5-1
d_gene: TRBD1
j_gene: TRBJ2-5
abundance: NA
CDR3aa: CASSNRQGGPQETQYF
CDR3nt: TGCGCCAGCAGCAACCGACAGGGGGGCCCGCAAGAGACCCAGTACTTC

v_gene: TRBV18
d_gene: NA
j_gene: TRBJ2-7
abundance: NA
CDR3aa: CASSPPRAGSVPAYEQYF
CDR3nt: TGTGCCAGCTCACCACCGCGCGCGGGGTCCGTCCCCGCCTACGAGCAGTACTTC

v_gene: TRBV6-1
d_gene: TRBD2
j_gene: TRBJ2-7
abundance: NA
CDR3aa: CASSEGLAGYEQYF
CDR3nt: TGTGCCAGCAGTGAGGGACTAGCGGGTTACGAGCAGTACTTC

v_gene: TRBV10-3
d_gene: TRBD1
j_gene: TRBJ1-4
abundance: NA
CDR3aa: CAISTGQRDIYNEKLFF
CDR3nt: TGTGCCATCAGTACGGGACAGAGGGATATTTATAATGAAAAACTGTTTTTT

v_gene: TRBV27
d_gene: NA
j_gene: TRBJ2-7
abundance: NA
CDR3aa: CASSLSGGGWYEQYF
CDR3nt: TGTGCCAGCAGTTTATCGGGGGGTGGGTGGTACGAGCAGTACTTC

v_gene: TRBV9
d_gene: NA
j_gene: TRBJ1-2
abundance: NA
CDR3aa: CASSVEAAINYGYTF
CDR3nt: TGTGCCAGCAGCGTAGAGGCAGCGATTAACTATGGCTACACCTTC

v_gene: TRBV7-9
d_gene: NA
j_gene: TRBJ2-3
abundance: once
CDR3aa: CASSATPTDTQYF
CDR3nt: TGTGCCAGCAGCGCCACTCCCACAGATACGCAGTATTTT

v_gene: TRBV7-2
d_gene: NA
j_gene: TRBJ1-1
abundance: NA
CDR3aa: CASSPKLRSEAFF
CDR3nt: TGTGCCAGCAGCCCGAAATTGAGGTCTGAAGCTTTCTTT

v_gene: TRBV2
d_gene: TRBD2
j_gene: TRBJ2-7
abundance: NA
CDR3aa: CASSVLPPLAEAYEQYF
CDR3nt: TGTGCCAGCAGTGTCCTACCACCCCTAGCGGAAGCCTACGAGCAGTACTTC

v_gene: TRBV2
d_gene: TRBD1
j_gene: TRBJ1-2
abundance: NA
CDR3aa: CASRRDRESNYGYTF
CDR3nt: TGTGCCAGCAGACGGGACAGAGAGTCTAACTATGGCTACACCTTC

v_gene: TRBV14
d_gene: NA
j_gene: TRBJ2-1
abundance: NA
CDR3aa: CASSQETLSPFF
CDR3nt: TGTGCCAGCAGCCAAGAAACCCTATCTCCGTTCTTC

v_gene: TRBV5-3
d_gene: TRBD1
j_gene: TRBJ1-5
abundance: few
CDR3aa: CARSFGDRDNQPQHF
CDR3nt: TGTGCCAGAAGCTTCGGAGACAGGGACAATCAGCCCCAGCATTTT

v_gene: TRBV7-2
d_gene: NA
j_gene: TRBJ1-1
abundance: few
CDR3aa: CASSLEGGRAEAFF
CDR3nt: TGTGCCAGCAGCTTAGAGGGAGGGCGGGCAGAAGCTTTCTTT

v_gene: TRBV2
d_gene: NA
j_gene: TRBJ1-1
abundance: NA
CDR3aa: CASSATVNTEAFF
CDR3nt: TGTGCCAGCAGTGCGACAGTGAACACTGAAGCTTTCTTT

v_gene: TRBV11-2
d_gene: NA
j_gene: TRBJ2-1
abundance: NA
CDR3aa: CASSLIGSNEQFF
CDR3nt: TGTGCCAGCAGCTTAATTGGCAGCAATGAGCAGTTCTTC

v_gene: TRBV2
d_gene: NA
j_gene: TRBJ1-1
abundance: NA
CDR3aa: CASSEGSMNTEAFF
CDR3nt: TGTGCCAGCAGTGAGGGGAGCATGAACACTGAAGCTTTCTTT

v_gene: TRBV28
d_gene: NA
j_gene: TRBJ2-7
abundance: NA
CDR3aa: CASSYSKEQYF
CDR3nt: TGTGCCAGCAGTTATTCCAAAGAGCAGTACTTC

v_gene: TRBV2
d_gene: TRBD2
j_gene: TRBJ2-7
abundance: once
CDR3aa: CASSEVAGLDEQYF
CDR3nt: TGTGCCAGCAGTGAAGTAGCGGGGCTCGACGAGCAGTACTTC

v_gene: TRBV6-5
d_gene: NA
j_gene: TRBJ2-5
abundance: NA
CDR3aa: CASSYRTVETQYF
CDR3nt: TGTGCCAGCAGTTACCGGACAGTGGAGACCCAGTACTTC

v_gene: TRBV4-3
d_gene: NA
j_gene: TRBJ1-6
abundance: NA
CDR3aa: CASSQEVRHVYSPLHF
CDR3nt: TGCGCCAGCAGCCAAGAAGTAAGACATGTATATTCACCCCTCCACTTT

v_gene: TRBV27
d_gene: TRBD2
j_gene: TRBJ2-3
abundance: NA
CDR3aa: CASSFYSTSGRTDTQYF
CDR3nt: TGTGCCAGCAGTTTCTACTCGACTAGCGGGAGGACAGATACGCAGTATTTT

v_gene: TRBV9
d_gene: TRBD1
j_gene: TRBJ2-7
abundance: NA
CDR3aa: CASSASGTGSLTYEQYF
CDR3nt: TGTGCCAGCAGCGCCTCGGGGACAGGCAGCCTAACCTACGAGCAGTACTTC

v_gene: TRBV11-3
d_gene: NA
j_gene: TRBJ1-1
abundance: NA
CDR3aa: CASSIHLDTEAFF
CDR3nt: TGTGCCAGCAGCATACATTTGGACACTGAAGCTTTCTTT

v_gene: TRBV6-1
d_gene: NA
j_gene: TRBJ2-2
abundance: NA
CDR3aa: CASSEGGAVGELFF
CDR3nt: TGTGCCAGCAGTGAAGGGGGCGCGGTCGGGGAGCTGTTTTTT

v_gene: TRBV30
d_gene: TRBD1
j_gene: TRBJ2-1
abundance: NA
CDR3aa: CAWSVGQGKTYNEQFF
CDR3nt: TGTGCCTGGAGTGTGGGACAGGGGAAGACCTACAATGAGCAGTTCTTC

v_gene: TRBV2
d_gene: NA
j_gene: TRBJ2-3
abundance: NA
CDR3aa: CASSEGGDTQYF
CDR3nt: TGTGCCAGCAGCGAAGGAGGGGATACGCAGTATTTT

v_gene: TRBV5-6
d_gene: NA
j_gene: TRBJ2-7
abundance: NA
CDR3aa: CASSPRGSGIGEQYF
CDR3nt: TGTGCCAGCAGTCCCCGGGGATCCGGAATTGGCGAGCAGTACTTC

v_gene: TRBV4-1
d_gene: NA
j_gene: TRBJ1-1
abundance: NA
CDR3aa: CASSQRGTEAFF
CDR3nt: TGCGCCAGCAGCCAAAGGGGCACTGAAGCTTTCTTT

v_gene: TRBV27
d_gene: TRBD1
j_gene: TRBJ1-4
abundance: NA
CDR3aa: CASSPRTGEEEKLFF
CDR3nt: TGTGCCAGCAGTCCAAGGACAGGGGAAGAAGAAAAACTGTTTTTT

v_gene: TRBV30
d_gene: TRBD1
j_gene: TRBJ1-2
abundance: few
CDR3aa: CAWSHRDRGYGYTF
CDR3nt: TGTGCCTGGAGTCACCGGGACAGGGGCTATGGCTACACCTTC

v_gene: TRBV5-4
d_gene: NA
j_gene: TRBJ1-2
abundance: NA
CDR3aa: CASGKQGEVNYGYTF
CDR3nt: TGTGCCAGCGGCAAACAGGGTGAGGTAAACTATGGCTACACCTTC

v_gene: TRBV5-4
d_gene: NA
j_gene: TRBJ1-1
abundance: large
CDR3aa: CASSLDRDTEAFF
CDR3nt: TGTGCCAGCAGCTTGGACAGGGACACTGAAGCTTTCTTT

v_gene: TRBV5-6
d_gene: TRBD2
j_gene: TRBJ2-2
abundance: few
CDR3aa: CASSLGSGRGTGELFF
CDR3nt: TGTGCCAGCAGCTTGGGAAGCGGGAGAGGAACCGGGGAGCTGTTTTTT

v_gene: TRBV5-1
d_gene: TRBD2
j_gene: TRBJ2-3
abundance: NA
CDR3aa: CASSLPAGKTDTQYF
CDR3nt: TGCGCCAGCAGTCTCCCAGCGGGAAAGACAGATACGCAGTATTTT

v_gene: TRBV19
d_gene: NA
j_gene: TRBJ2-7
abundance: NA
CDR3aa: CASSMRGWVYEQYF
CDR3nt: TGTGCCAGTAGTATGAGAGGATGGGTTTACGAGCAGTACTTC

v_gene: TRBV10-3
d_gene: TRBD1
j_gene: TRBJ2-3
abundance: NA
CDR3aa: CATESTGGMDTQYF
CDR3nt: TGTGCCACCGAGAGCACAGGGGGCATGGATACGCAGTATTTT

v_gene: TRBV30
d_gene: TRBD1
j_gene: TRBJ1-1
abundance: NA
CDR3aa: CAWSSGQGNTEAFF
CDR3nt: TGTGCCTGGAGTTCGGGACAGGGAAACACTGAAGCTTTCTTT

v_gene: TRBV7-3
d_gene: TRBD1
j_gene: TRBJ2-2
abundance: few
CDR3aa: CASSSTGTGGTGELFF
CDR3nt: TGTGCCAGCAGCTCCACCGGGACAGGGGGCACCGGGGAGCTGTTTTTT

v_gene: TRBV4-1
d_gene: TRBD1
j_gene: TRBJ2-7
abundance: NA
CDR3aa: CASSQEPQGAYEQYF
CDR3nt: TGCGCCAGCAGCCAAGAACCTCAGGGGGCTTACGAGCAGTACTTC